This T cell receptor beta chain was identified in a study of T cells in Graves' hyperthyroidism and ophthalmopathy. This clonotype was recorded at least ten times. The CDR3 regions of TCR beta were amplified from RNA transcripts. A set of HTBI primers served as the primers for a first-round RT-PCR of the TCR CDR3. Each CDR3 protein is one row after TCRdb ran MiXCR on the multiplex PCR reads. The sample includes hundreds of thousands of distinct CDR3 sequences, approximately 15% of them seen just once. The specimen was blood. This clonotype was obtained from a woman in her forties with Graves' ophthalmopathy.

The CDR3 spells CASSDSFNQPQHF. The CDR3 coding sequence is TGCGCCAGCAGTGACAGTTTCAATCAGCCCCAGCATTTT. J is TRBJ1-5 and V is TRBV5-1, with D maybe TRBD1 (5 bases). CDR3 size: 13 residues. V was clipped by 5 bases and J by 3 bases, with 9 bases between them. In germline, CDR1 is SGHRS, CDR2 YFSETQ.